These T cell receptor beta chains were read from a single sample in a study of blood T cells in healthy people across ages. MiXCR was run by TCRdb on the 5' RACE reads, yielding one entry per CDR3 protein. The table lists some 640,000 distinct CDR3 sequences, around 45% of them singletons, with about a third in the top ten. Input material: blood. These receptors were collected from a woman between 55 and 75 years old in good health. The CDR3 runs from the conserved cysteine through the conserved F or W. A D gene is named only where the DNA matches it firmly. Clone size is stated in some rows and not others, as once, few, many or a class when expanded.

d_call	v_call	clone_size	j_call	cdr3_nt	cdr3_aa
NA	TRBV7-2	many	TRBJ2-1	TGTGCCAGCAGCTTAGCTCGCAATGAGCAGTTCTTC	CASSLARNEQFF
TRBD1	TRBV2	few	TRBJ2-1	TGTGCCAGCAGGGGACAGGGGGCGTACAATGAGCAGTTCTTC	CASRGQGAYNEQFF
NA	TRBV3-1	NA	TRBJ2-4	TGTGCCAGCAGCCTTAGACGGGGGCTCATTCAGTACTTC	CASSLRRGLIQYF
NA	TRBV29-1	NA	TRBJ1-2	TGCAGCGTGTCCTCAGGGGCTGACTATGGCTACACCTTC	CSVSSGADYGYTF
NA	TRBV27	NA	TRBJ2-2	TGTGCCAGCAGTCCCGTATCCGGTTACACCGGGGAGCTGTTTTTT	CASSPVSGYTGELFF
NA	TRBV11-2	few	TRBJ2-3	TGTGCCAGCAGCTTAGAAAGGGGATTCACAGATACGCAGTATTTT	CASSLERGFTDTQYF
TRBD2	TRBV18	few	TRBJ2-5	TGTGCCAGCTCACTGGGACTAGAACAAGAGACCCAGTACTTC	CASSLGLEQETQYF
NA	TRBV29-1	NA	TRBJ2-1	TGCAGCGTTACCCTAGCGCAGAACTACAATGAGCAGTTCTTC	CSVTLAQNYNEQFF
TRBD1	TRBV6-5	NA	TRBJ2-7	TGTGCCAGCAGTTACCGGATTGACAGGGCCTACGAGCAGTACTTC	CASSYRIDRAYEQYF
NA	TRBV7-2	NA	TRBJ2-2	TGTGCCAGCAGCTTAGCGTGGCAGGCCACCGGGGAGCTGTTTTTT	CASSLAWQATGELFF
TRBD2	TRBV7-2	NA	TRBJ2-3	TGTGCCAGCAGCCCGCTCTCCGTGGTAGCGGGATCGCAGTATTTT	CASSPLSVVAGSQYF
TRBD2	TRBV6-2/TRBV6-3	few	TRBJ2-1	TGTGCCAGCAGTTTTCGACGGACTAGCGGGGGGGAGCAGTTCTTC	CASSFRRTSGGEQFF
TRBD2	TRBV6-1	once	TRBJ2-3	TGTGCCAGCAGCGGACTAGCGGGAGGGGGCACAGATACGCAGTATTTT	CASSGLAGGGTDTQYF
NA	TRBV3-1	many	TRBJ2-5	TGTGCCAGCAGCCAAGAAGGAGAGACCCAGTACTTC	CASSQEGETQYF
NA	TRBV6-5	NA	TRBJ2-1	TGTGCCAGCAGTTACTTTCCAGTGTCTAATGAGCAGTTCTTC	CASSYFPVSNEQFF
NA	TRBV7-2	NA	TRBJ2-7	TGTGCCAGCAGCTTAGGGGTACGAGAGCAGTACTTC	CASSLGVREQYF
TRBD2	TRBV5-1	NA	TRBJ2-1	TGCGCCAGCAGCTTGGTGTATGTGACTAGCGGGCCGATGGAGCAGTTCTTC	CASSLVYVTSGPMEQFF
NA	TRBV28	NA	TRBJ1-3	TGTGCCAGCAGTTTTTACGGACTACACTCTGGAAACACCATATATTTT	CASSFYGLHSGNTIYF
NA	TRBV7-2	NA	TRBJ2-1	TGTGCCAGCAGCTTAGCGGGGAGTAATGAGCAGTTCTTC	CASSLAGSNEQFF
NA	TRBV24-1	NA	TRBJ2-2	TGTGCCACCAGTGCCTCGGACAGGAACACCGGGGAGCTGTTTTTT	CATSASDRNTGELFF
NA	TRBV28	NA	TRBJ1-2	TGTGCCAGCAGTTTAAGAAACAGGGAGGGGCACTATGGCTACACCTTC	CASSLRNREGHYGYTF
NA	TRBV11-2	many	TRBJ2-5	TGTGCCAGCAGCTTAGAGACCCAGTACTTC	CASSLETQYF
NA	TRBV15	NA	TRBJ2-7	TGTGCCACCAGCGACCGGGACGCCTACGAGCAGTACTTC	CATSDRDAYEQYF
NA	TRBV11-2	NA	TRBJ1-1	TGTGCCAGCAGCGTAGTACAGAAGAACACTGAAGCTTTCTTT	CASSVVQKNTEAFF
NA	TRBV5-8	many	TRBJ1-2	TGTGCCAGCAGCTTGGATAACAGGGTACAGAACTATGGCTACACCTTC	CASSLDNRVQNYGYTF
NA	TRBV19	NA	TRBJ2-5	TGTGCCAGTAGTAGCCGACAGGGAGGGACCCAGTACTTC	CASSSRQGGTQYF
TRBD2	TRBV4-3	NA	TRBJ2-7	TGCGCCAGCAGCCCGAACGGGACCCGGACTAGCGGGAGGTCGACCCACTACGAGCAGTACTTC	CASSPNGTRTSGRSTHYEQYF
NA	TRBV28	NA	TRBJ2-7	TGTGCCAGCAGTTTCAGGAGCTCCTACGAGCAGTACTTC	CASSFRSSYEQYF
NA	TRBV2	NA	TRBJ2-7	TGTGCCGCCTGTAGGACCTCCTACGAGCAGTACTTC	CAACRTSYEQYF
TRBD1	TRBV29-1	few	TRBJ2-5	TGCAGCGTTGAGATAGGGGGCGGTGAGACCCAGTACTTC	CSVEIGGGETQYF
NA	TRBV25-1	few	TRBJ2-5	TGTGCCAGCAGTGAATATAACCGGGACACCCAAGAGACCCAGTACTTC	CASSEYNRDTQETQYF
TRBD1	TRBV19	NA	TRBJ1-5	TGTGCCAGTAGTATAGGGCGGCACAGGGGCATGCTTCAGCCCCAGCATTTT	CASSIGRHRGMLQPQHF
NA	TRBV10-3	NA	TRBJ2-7	TGTGCCATCAGTGGGGACATGGCCTACGAGCAGTACTTC	CAISGDMAYEQYF
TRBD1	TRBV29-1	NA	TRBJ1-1	TGCAGCGTTTGTCCCGGAGGGGGCGCGTCTGAAGCTTTCTTT	CSVCPGGGASEAFF
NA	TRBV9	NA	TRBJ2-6	TGTGCCAGCAGCGTAGTACCGCAGCCCGAAAGTGGGGCCAACGTCCTGACTTTC	CASSVVPQPESGANVLTF
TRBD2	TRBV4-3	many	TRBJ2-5	TGCGCCAGCAGCCCCACTAGCGGGAGGGTTGAGACCCAGTACTTC	CASSPTSGRVETQYF
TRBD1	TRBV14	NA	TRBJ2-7	TGTGCCAGCAGCCCTTCCTGGGACAGGGGGCACGAGCAGTACTTC	CASSPSWDRGHEQYF
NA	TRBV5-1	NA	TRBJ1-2	TGCGCCAGCAGCTTGGCCAGCACTAATGGCTACACCTTC	CASSLASTNGYTF
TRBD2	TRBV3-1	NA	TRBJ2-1	TGTGCCAACAGCCCAGGACTAGCGGAGAGTGAGCAGTTCTTC	CANSPGLAESEQFF
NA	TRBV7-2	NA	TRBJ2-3	TGTGCCAGCAGCTTTACCGCGGACTCAGCAGATACGCAGTATTTT	CASSFTADSADTQYF
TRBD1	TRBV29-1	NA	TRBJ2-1	TGCAGCGTCGGCGGGACAGGGGCCTACAATGAGCAGTTCTTC	CSVGGTGAYNEQFF
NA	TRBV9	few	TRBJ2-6	TGTGCCAGCAGCGTAGGTTTGGGCGCTGGGGCCAACGTCCTGACTTTC	CASSVGLGAGANVLTF
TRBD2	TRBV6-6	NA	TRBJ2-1	TGTGCCAGCCTGCCTAGCGGGGGCTACAATGAGCAGTTCTTC	CASLPSGGYNEQFF
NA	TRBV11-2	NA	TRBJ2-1	TGTGCCAGCAGCGCCTTGCGGGGCTCCTACAATGAGCAGTTCTTC	CASSALRGSYNEQFF
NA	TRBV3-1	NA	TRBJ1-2	TGTGCCAGCAGCCAAGGTGCAGGGGAGGGGTATGGCTACACCTTC	CASSQGAGEGYGYTF
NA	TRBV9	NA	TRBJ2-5	TGTGCCAGCAGCCAATATGCCCAAGAGACCCAGTACTTC	CASSQYAQETQYF
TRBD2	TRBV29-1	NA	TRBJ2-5	TGCAGCACCAGCGGGAGGTGGAATGAGCAGTACTTC	CSTSGRWNEQYF
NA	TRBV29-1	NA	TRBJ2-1	TGCAGCGGTCGAGGCAACAGTGATGAGCAGTTCTTC	CSGRGNSDEQFF
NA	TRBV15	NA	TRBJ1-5	TGTGCCACCAGCGCCCGGACGTCGCCCCAGCATTTT	CATSARTSPQHF
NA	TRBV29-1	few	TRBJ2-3	TGCAGCGTTGTAAGAGCGACCACAGATACGCAGTATTTT	CSVVRATTDTQYF
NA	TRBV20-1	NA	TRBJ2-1	TGCAGTGCTAGAGGGGATGAGGGGCCCAAATACAATGAGCAGTTCTTC	CSARGDEGPKYNEQFF